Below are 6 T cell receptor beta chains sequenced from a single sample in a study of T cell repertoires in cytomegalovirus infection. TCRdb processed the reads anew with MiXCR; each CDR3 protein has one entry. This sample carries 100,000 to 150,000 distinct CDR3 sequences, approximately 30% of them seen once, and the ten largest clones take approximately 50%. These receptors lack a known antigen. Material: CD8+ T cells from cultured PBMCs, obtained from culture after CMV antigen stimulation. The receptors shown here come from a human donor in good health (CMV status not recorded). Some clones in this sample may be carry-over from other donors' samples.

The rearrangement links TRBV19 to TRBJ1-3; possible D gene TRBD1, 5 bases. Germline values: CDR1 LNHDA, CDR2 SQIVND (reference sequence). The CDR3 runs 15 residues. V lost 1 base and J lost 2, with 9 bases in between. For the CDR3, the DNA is TGTGCCAGTAGTATAGTAGGGACGCCTGGAAACACCATATATTTT. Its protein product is CASSIVGTPGNTIYF. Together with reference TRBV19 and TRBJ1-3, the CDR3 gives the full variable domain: DGGITQSPKYLFRKEGQNVTLSCEQNLNHDAMYWYRQDPGQGLRLIYYSQIVNDFQKGDIAEGYSVSREKKESFPLTVTSAQKNPTAFYLCASSIVGTPGNTIYFGEGSWLTVV.

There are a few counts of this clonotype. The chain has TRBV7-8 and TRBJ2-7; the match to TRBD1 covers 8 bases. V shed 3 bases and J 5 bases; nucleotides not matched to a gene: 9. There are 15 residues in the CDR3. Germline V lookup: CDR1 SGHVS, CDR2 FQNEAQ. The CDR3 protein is CASSFGTGGENEQYF. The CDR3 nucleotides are TGTGCCAGCAGCTTTGGGACAGGCGGTGAGAACGAGCAGTACTTC.

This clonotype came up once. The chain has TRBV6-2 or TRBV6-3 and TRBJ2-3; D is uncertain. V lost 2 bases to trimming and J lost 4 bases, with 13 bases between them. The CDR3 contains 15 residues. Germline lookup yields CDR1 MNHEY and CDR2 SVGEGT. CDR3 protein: CASSYGPAVADTQYF. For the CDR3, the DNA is TGTGCCAGCAGTTACGGCCCCGCGGTGGCAGATACGCAGTATTTT.

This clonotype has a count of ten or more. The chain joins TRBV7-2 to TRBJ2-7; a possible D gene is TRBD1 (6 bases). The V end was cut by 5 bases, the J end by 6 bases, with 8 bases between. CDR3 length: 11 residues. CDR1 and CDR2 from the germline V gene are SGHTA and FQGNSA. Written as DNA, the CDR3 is TGTGCCAGCAGCCAAGGGGGCGAGCAGTACTTC. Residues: CASSQGGEQYF.

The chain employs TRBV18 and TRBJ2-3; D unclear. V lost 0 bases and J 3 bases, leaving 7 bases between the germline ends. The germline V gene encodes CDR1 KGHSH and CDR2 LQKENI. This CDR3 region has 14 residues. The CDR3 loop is CASSPPRRTDTQYF. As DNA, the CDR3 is TGTGCCAGCTCACCACCCCGCAGGACAGATACGCAGTATTTT. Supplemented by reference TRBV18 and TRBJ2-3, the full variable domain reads NAGVMQNPRHLVRRRGQEARLRCSPMKGHSHVYWYRQLPEEGLKFMVYLQKENIIDESGMPKERFSAEFPKEGPSILRIQQVVRGDSAAYFCASSPPRRTDTQYFGPGTRLTVL.

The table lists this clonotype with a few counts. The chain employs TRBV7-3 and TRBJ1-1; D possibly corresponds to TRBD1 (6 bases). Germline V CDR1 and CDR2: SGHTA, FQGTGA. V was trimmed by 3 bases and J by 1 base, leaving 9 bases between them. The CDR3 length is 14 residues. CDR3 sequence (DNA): TGTGCCAGCAGCTTCGGACAGAAGAACACTGAAGCTTTCTTT. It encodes CASSFGQKNTEAFF.